This TCR beta chain was captured in a study of T cell responses to AZD1222 COVID-19 vaccine. General study points: With dominance at 160-218 and 743-854, vaccine-associated CD4 TCRs spanned spike. At baseline, seropositivity was found in only six or seven AZD1222 recipients. Females outnumbered males among donors, who were mostly white British; clonal diversity was possibly underestimated.

Profiling relied on immunoSEQ multiplex PCR, and the TCRdb table lists in-frame clones only, not all of them. The repertoire holds roughly 80,000 clones, over 80% seen once, with 5% to 6% in the top ten. The CDR3 totals 16 residues. In germline, CDR1 is MNHEY, CDR2 SMNVEV (reference sequence). Trimming removed 0 bases at V and 3 bases at J, with 14 bases between. Comment on this clone: Its antigen is still unknown.

The source was peripheral blood, collected on day 0 of AZD1222 vaccination. V gene TRBV27 combines with J gene TRBJ1-1; D unresolved. The receptor was derived from an adult in good health. The CDR3 sequence: CASSLSPHGVDTEAFF. DNA of the CDR3: TGTGCCAGCAGTTTATCTCCTCATGGCGTCGACACTGAAGCTTTCTTT.